What follows is one T cell receptor (beta chain) and its context. It was during active infection that Seattle patients were enrolled and then longitudinally followed. The sample belongs to a study of blood T cell repertoires in COVID-19. Study in general: Donors in the United States, Italy and Spain gave samples during acute or convalescent COVID-19.

Method: immunoSEQ multiplex PCR; TCRdb's copy keeps in-frame clones and lacks some. This sample carries about 370,000 clones, more than 70% of them seen once, and the ten largest clones take 3%. This clonotype originated in a woman aged 30 to 39 with COVID-19, enrolled during active disease. The sample consisted of peripheral blood.

Here the CDR3 reads CASSLWAGATTGELFF. The CDR3 coding sequence is TGTGCCAGCAGTTTATGGGCAGGGGCTACGACCGGGGAGCTGTTTTTT. The rearrangement uses TRBV27 and TRBJ2-2; the D gene is possibly TRBD1 (6 bases). Germline V gene data show CDR1 as MNHEY and CDR2 as SMNVEV (reference sequence). V gave up 1 base and J gave up 5 bases, with 14 bases separating them. The CDR3 totals 16 residues.